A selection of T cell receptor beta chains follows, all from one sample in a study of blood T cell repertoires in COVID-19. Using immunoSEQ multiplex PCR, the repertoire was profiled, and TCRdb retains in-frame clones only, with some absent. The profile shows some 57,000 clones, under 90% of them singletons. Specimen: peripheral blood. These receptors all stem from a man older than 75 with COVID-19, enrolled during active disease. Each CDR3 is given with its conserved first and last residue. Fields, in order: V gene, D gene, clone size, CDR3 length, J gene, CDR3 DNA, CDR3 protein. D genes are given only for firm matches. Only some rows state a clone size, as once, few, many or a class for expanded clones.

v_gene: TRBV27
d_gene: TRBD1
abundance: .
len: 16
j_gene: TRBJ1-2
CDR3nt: TGTGCCAGCAGCGTCACCCGGACAGGGGGTGGTTATGGCTACACCTTC
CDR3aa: CASSVTRTGGGYGYTF

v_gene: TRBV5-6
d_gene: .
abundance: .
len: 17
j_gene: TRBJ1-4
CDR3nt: TGTGCCAGCAGCTTTTCGACACCGGCGGGAACTAATGAAAAACTGTTTTTT
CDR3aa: CASSFSTPAGTNEKLFF

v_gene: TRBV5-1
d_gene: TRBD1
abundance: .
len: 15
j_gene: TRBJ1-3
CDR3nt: TGCGCCAGCAGACCGACAGGGAACTCTGGAAACACCATATATTTT
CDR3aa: CASRPTGNSGNTIYF

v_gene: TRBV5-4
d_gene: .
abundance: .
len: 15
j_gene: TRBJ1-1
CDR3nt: TGTGCCAGCAGCATGGGACTCAGGGTGAACACTGAAGCTTTCTTT
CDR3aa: CASSMGLRVNTEAFF

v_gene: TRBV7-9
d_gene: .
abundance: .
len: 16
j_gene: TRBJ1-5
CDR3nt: TGTGCCAGCAGCTTAACAGGGCCGACGGGCAATCAGCCCCAGCATTTT
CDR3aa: CASSLTGPTGNQPQHF

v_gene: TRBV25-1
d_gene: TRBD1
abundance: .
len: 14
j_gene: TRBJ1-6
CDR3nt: TGTGCCAGCAGTGCCGGGACAGGGAATTCACCCCTCCACTTT
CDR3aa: CASSAGTGNSPLHF

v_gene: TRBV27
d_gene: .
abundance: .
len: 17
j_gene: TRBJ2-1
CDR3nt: TGTGCCAGCAGTTTTTTCCACCCCGGGAGCTCCTACAATGAGCAGTTCTTC
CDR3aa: CASSFFHPGSSYNEQFF

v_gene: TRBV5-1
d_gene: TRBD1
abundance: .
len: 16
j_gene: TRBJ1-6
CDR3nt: TGCGCCAGCAGCTCCACGTCAGGGGGGTATAATTCACCCCTCCACTTT
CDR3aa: CASSSTSGGYNSPLHF

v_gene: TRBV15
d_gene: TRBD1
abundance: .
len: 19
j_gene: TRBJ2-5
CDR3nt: TGTGCCACCAGCAGGGCACCCTATACGACAGGGGCGGCGGGAGAGACCCAGTACTTC
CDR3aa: CATSRAPYTTGAAGETQYF

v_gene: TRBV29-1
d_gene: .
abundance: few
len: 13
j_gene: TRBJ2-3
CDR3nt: TGCAGCGTTCTGGAGGTTAGCACAGATACGCAGTATTTT
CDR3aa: CSVLEVSTDTQYF

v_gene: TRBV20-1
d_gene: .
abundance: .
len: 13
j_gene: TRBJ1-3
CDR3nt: TGCAGTGCTAGTAGGAGTCGTGGAAACACCATATATTTT
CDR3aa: CSASRSRGNTIYF

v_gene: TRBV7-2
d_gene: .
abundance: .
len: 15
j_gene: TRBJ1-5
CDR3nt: TGTGCCAGCAGGCAAGCAGGGGTTTACGGCCAGCCCCAGCATTTT
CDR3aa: CASRQAGVYGQPQHF

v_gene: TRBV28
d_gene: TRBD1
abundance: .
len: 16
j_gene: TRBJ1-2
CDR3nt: TGTGCCAGCAGTAGAGTCGGACAGGGCCTTGGAAGTGGCTACACCTTC
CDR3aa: CASSRVGQGLGSGYTF

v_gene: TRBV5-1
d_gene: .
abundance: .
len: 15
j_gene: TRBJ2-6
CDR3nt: TGCGCCAGCAGCTTTGGGGGGTCAGGGGCCAACGTCCTGACTTTC
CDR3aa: CASSFGGSGANVLTF

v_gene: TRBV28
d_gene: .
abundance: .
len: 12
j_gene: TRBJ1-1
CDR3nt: TGTGCCAGCAGTCCCCGTGGGGGGGAAGCTTTCTTT
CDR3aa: CASSPRGGEAFF

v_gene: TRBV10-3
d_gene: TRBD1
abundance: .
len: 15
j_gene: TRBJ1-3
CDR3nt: TGTGCCATCAGTCTGGGACAGGCGAACGGAAACACCATATATTTT
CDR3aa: CAISLGQANGNTIYF

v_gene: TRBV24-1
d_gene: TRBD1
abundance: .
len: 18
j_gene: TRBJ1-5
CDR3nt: TGTGCCACCAGTGATTCCGGCTGGCAGGGGGTTAGCAATCAGCCCCAGCATTTT
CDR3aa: CATSDSGWQGVSNQPQHF

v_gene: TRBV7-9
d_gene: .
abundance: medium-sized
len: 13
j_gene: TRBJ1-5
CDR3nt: TGTGCCAGCAGCTTACAGGAGGGACAGCCCCAGCATTTT
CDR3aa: CASSLQEGQPQHF

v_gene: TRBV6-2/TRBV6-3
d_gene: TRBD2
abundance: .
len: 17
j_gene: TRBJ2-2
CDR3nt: TGTGCCAGCAGCCCTTCCACCCGGACTAGCTACACCGGGGAGCTGTTTTTT
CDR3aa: CASSPSTRTSYTGELFF

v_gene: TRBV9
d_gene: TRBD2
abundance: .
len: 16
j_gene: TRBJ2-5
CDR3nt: TGTGCCAGCAGCTCCCTCCGGGCTAGCGGCGCAGAGACCCAGTACTTC
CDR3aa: CASSSLRASGAETQYF

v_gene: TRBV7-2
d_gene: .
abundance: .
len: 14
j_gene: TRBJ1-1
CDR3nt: TGTGCCAGCAGGCCGGTATTATCGGGAAGTGAAGCTTTCTTT
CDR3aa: CASRPVLSGSEAFF

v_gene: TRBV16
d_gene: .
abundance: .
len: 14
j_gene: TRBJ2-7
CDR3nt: TGTGCCAGCAGCTCCGACAGGTTGTCCTACGAGCAGTACTTC
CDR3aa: CASSSDRLSYEQYF

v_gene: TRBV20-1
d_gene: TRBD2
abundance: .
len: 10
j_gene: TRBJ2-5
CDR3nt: TGCAGTGCTCAACGGGGGGCCCAGTACTTC
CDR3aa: CSAQRGAQYF

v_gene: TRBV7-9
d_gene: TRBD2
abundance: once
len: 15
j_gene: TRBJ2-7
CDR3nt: TGTGCCAGCAGCTTAGAGACTAGCGGGGGATTCGAGCAGTACTTC
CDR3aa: CASSLETSGGFEQYF

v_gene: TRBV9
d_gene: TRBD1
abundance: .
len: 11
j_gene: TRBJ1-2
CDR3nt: TGTGCCACCACAGGGGAGCACGGCTACACCTTC
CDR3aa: CATTGEHGYTF

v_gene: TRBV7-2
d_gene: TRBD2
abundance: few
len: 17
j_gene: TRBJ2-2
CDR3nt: TGTGCCAGCAGCCTGCGGACTAGCGGGAGGGCCCCCGGGGAGCTGTTTTTT
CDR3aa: CASSLRTSGRAPGELFF

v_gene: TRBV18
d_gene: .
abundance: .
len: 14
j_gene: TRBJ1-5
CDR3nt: TGTGCCAGCTCACCCGGAGGGGTAAATCAGCCCCAGCATTTT
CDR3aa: CASSPGGVNQPQHF

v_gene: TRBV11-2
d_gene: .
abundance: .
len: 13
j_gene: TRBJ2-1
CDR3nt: TGTGCCAGCAGCTTATCCCTTTACGGTGAGCAGTTCTTC
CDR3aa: CASSLSLYGEQFF

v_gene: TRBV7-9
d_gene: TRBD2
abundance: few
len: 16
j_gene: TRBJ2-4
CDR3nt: TGTGCCAGCAGCCCCGGACTAGCGGTAGCCAAAAACATTCAGTACTTC
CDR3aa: CASSPGLAVAKNIQYF